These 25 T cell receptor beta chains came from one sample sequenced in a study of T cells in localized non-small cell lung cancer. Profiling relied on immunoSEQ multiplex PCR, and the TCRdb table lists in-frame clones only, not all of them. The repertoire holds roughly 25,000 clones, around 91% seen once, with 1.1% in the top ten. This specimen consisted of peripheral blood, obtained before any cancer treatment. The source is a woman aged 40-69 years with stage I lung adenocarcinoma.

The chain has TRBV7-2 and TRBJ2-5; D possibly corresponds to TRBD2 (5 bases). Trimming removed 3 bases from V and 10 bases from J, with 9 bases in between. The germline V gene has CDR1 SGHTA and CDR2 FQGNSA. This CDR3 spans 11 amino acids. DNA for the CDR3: TGTGCCAGCAGCTTCGAGGGCATCCAGTACTTC. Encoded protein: CASSFEGIQYF. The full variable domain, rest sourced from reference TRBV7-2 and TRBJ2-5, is GAGVSQSPSNKVTEKGKDVELRCDPISGHTALYWYRQSLGQGLEFLIYFQGNSAPDKSGLPSDRFSAERTGGSVSTLTIQRTQQEDSAVYLCASSFEGIQYFGPGTRLLVL.

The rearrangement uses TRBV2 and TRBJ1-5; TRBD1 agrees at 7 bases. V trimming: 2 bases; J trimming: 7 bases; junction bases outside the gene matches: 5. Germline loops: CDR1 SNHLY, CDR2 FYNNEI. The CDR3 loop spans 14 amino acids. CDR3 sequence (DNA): TGTGCCAGCAGTGAACAGGGGGTGAGACAGCCCCAGCATTTT. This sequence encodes CASSEQGVRQPQHF.

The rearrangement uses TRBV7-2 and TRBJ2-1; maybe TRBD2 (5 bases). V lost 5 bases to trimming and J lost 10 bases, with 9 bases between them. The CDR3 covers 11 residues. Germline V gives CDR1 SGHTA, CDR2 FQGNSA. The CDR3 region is CASSPQREQFF. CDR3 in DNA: TGTGCCAGCAGCCCGCAGCGGGAGCAGTTCTTC.

This CDR3 is CASSPAGVEETQYF. DNA of the CDR3: TGTGCCAGCAGCCCAGCGGGAGTTGAAGAGACCCAGTACTTC. The gene calls are TRBV7-2 and TRBJ2-5; 8 nucleotides line up with TRBD2. The CDR3 runs 14 residues. The trim removed 5 bases at V and 3 bases at J, leaving 5 bases unmatched. Germline CDR1 and CDR2: SGHTA and FQGNSA.

As DNA, the CDR3 is TGTGCCAGCTCACTTAACGAGGCCTACGAGCAGTACTTC. Protein product: CASSLNEAYEQYF. The rearrangement uses TRBV18 and TRBJ2-7; D remains ambiguous. The CDR3 extends over 13 amino acids. The germline CDR1 and CDR2 sequences are KGHSH and LQKENI. Deletions cut 4 bases from V and 2 bases from J, with 9 bases between.

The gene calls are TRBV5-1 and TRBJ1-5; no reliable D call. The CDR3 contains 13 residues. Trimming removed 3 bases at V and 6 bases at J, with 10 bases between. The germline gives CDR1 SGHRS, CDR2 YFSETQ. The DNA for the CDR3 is TGCGCCAGCAGCTCCCGGGGAGGTCAGCCCCAGCATTTT. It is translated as CASSSRGGQPQHF.

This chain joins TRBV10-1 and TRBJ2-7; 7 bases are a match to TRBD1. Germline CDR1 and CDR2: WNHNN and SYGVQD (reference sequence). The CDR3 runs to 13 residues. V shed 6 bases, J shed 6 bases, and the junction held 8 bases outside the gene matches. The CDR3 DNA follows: TGCGCCAGCAGGTCCTCTTCAGGGGGCGAGCAGTACTTC. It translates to CASRSSSGGEQYF.

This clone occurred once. The DNA of the CDR3 is TGTGCCAGCAGCCAGTTACCCCCGGGAACTGAAGCTTTCTTT. Its translation is CASSQLPPGTEAFF. The V call is TRBV7-2, the J call TRBJ1-1, with D uncertain. V shed 5 bases and J shed 5 bases, with 15 bases lying between them. The CDR3 has 14 amino acids. Germline assignment: CDR1 SGHTA and CDR2 FQGNSA.

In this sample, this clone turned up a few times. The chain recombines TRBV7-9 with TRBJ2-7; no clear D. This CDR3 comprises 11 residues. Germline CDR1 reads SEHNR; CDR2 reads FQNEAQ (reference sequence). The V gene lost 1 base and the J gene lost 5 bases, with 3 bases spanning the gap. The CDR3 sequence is CASSLEHEQYF. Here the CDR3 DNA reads TGTGCCAGCAGCTTAGAGCACGAGCAGTACTTC.

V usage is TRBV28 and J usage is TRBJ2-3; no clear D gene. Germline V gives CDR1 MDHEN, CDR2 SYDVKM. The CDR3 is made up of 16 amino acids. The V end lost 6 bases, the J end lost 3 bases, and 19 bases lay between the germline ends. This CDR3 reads CASRPTAVTRTDTQYF. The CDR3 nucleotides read TGTGCCAGCAGGCCGACCGCCGTGACAAGGACAGATACGCAGTATTTT.

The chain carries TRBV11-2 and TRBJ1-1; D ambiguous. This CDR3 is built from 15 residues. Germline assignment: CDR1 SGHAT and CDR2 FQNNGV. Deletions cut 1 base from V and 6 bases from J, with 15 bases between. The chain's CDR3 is CASSLAGGEGAEAFF. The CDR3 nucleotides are TGTGCCAGCAGCTTAGCTGGCGGCGAGGGAGCTGAAGCTTTCTTT.

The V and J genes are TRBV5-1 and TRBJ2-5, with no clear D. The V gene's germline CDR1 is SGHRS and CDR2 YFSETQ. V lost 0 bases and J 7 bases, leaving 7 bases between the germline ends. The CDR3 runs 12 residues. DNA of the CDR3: TGCGCCAGCAGCTTGGTTGAAGGGACCCAGTACTTC. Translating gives CASSLVEGTQYF.

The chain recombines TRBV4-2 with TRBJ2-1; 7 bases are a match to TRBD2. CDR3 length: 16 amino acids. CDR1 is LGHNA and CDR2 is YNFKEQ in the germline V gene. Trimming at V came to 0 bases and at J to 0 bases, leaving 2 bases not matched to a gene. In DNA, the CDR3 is TGTGCCAGCAGCCAAGAGGGCGGGAGCTCCTACAATGAGCAGTTCTTC. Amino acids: CASSQEGGSSYNEQFF.

The CDR3 region is CSARGNNEQFF. The CDR3 DNA is TGCAGTGCTAGGGGGAACAATGAGCAGTTCTTC. This sequence joins TRBV20-1 and TRBJ2-1; D uncertain. The CDR3 is 11 residues long. Looked up from germline, CDR1 is DFQATT and CDR2 is SNEGSKA (reference sequence). V lost 3 bases and J lost 5, with 5 bases in between.

The CDR3 nucleotides are TGTGCCAGCAGCTTAACAGGGGCCATAGGGGGCTCACCCCTCCACTTT. This encodes CASSLTGAIGGSPLHF. This sequence joins TRBV7-2 and TRBJ1-6; TRBD1 agrees at 7 bases. Per germline, CDR1 SGHTA and CDR2 FQGNSA. The trim removed 2 bases at V and 10 bases at J, leaving 11 bases unmatched. There are 16 residues in the CDR3.

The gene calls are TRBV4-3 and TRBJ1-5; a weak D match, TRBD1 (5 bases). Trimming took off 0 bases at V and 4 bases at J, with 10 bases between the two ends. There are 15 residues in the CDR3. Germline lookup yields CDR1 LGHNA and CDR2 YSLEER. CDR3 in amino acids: CASSQDHRGNQPQHF. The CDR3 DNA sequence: TGCGCCAGCAGCCAAGATCATAGGGGAAATCAGCCCCAGCATTTT.

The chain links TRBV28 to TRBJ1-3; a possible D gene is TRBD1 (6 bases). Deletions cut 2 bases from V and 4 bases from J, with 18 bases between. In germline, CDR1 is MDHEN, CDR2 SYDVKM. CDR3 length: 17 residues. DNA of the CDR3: TGTGCCAGCAGTTTAGGGATCTGGGGGGCTGGAGGAAACACCATATATTTT. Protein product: CASSLGIWGAGGNTIYF.

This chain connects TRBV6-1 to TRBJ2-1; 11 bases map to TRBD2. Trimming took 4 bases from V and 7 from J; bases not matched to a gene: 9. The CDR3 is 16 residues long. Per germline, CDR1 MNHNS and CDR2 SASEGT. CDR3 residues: CASSVVAGGPKNEQFF. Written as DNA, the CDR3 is TGTGCCAGCAGTGTCGTAGCGGGAGGGCCGAAAAATGAGCAGTTCTTC.

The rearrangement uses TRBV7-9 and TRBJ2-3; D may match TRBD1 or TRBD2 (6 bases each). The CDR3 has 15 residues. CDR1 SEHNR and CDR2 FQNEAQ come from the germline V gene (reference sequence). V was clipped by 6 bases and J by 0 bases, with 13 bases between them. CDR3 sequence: CASSRRGTSTDTQYF. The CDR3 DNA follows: TGTGCCAGCAGTCGAAGGGGGACTAGCACAGATACGCAGTATTTT.

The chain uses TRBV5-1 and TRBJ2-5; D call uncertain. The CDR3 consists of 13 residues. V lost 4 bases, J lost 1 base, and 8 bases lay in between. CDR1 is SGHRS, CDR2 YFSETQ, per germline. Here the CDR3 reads CASSPGPQETQYF. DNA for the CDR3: TGCGCCAGCAGCCCGGGCCCCCAAGAGACCCAGTACTTC.

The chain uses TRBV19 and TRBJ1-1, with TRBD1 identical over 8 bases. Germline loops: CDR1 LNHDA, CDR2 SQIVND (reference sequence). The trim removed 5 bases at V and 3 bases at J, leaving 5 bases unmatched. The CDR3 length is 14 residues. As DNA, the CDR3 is TGTGCCAGTAGTCCGGACAGGGTCGACACTGAAGCTTTCTTT. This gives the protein CASSPDRVDTEAFF. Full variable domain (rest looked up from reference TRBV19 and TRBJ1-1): DGGITQSPKYLFRKEGQNVTLSCEQNLNHDAMYWYRQDPGQGLRLIYYSQIVNDFQKGDIAEGYSVSREKKESFPLTVTSAQKNPTAFYLCASSPDRVDTEAFFGQGTRLTVV.

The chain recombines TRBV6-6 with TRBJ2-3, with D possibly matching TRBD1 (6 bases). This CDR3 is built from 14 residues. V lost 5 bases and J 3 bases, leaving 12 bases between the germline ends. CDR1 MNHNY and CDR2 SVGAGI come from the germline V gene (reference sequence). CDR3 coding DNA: TGTGCCAGCAGTATACTACAGGGTACAGATACGCAGTATTTT. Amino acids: CASSILQGTDTQYF.

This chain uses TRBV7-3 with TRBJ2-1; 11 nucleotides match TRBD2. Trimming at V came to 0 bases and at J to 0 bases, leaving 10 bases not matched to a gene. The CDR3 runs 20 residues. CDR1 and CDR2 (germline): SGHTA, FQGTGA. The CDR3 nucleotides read TGTGCCAGCAGCTTAACGGCGACTAGCGGGACCGGAAACTCCTACAATGAGCAGTTCTTC. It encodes CASSLTATSGTGNSYNEQFF.

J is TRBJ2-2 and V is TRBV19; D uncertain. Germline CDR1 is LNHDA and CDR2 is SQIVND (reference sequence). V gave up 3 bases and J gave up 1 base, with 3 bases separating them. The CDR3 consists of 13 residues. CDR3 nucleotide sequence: TGTGCCAGTAGTATTTGGAACACCGGGGAGCTGTTTTTT. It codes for CASSIWNTGELFF.

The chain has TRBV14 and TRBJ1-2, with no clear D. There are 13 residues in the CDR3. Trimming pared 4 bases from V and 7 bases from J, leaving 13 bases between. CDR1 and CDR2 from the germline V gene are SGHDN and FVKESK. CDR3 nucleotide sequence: TGTGCCAGCAGCCGAGAGGTGTGGAGTGGCTACACCTTC. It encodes CASSREVWSGYTF. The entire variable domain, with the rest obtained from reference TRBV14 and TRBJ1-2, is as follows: EAGVTQFPSHSVIEKGQTVTLRCDPISGHDNLYWYRRVMGKEIKFLLHFVKESKQDESGMPNNRFLAERTGGTYSTLKVQPAELEDSGVYFCASSREVWSGYTFGSGTRLTVV.